These 31 T cell receptor beta chains were all obtained from the same sample, sequenced in a study of T cell responses to AZD1222 COVID-19 vaccine. The assay was immunoSEQ multiplex PCR, and TCRdb's table has in-frame clones only and misses some. The sample contains over 85,000 clones, approximately 84% of which appear only once. The specimen comprised peripheral blood, sampled 28 days after the second AZD1222 dose. These receptors were collected from an adult who received the AZD1222 COVID-19 vaccine.

The chain joins TRBV7-3 to TRBJ2-3; 7 bases align to TRBD2. Germline lookup yields CDR1 SGHTA and CDR2 FQGTGA. The CDR3 covers 15 residues. Trimming removed 5 bases from V and 2 bases from J; junction bases left unmatched: 7. The CDR3 reads CASSPGLDFTDTQYF. In DNA form, the CDR3 reads TGTGCCAGCAGCCCTGGACTAGACTTCACAGATACGCAGTATTTT.

The chain recombines TRBV19 with TRBJ2-3, with D tentatively TRBD1 (6 bases). CDR1 LNHDA and CDR2 SQIVND come from the germline V gene (reference sequence). This CDR3 region has 14 residues. V lost 4 bases, J lost 6 bases, and 14 bases lay in between. This CDR3 is CASSTQTGTDTQYF. CDR3 bases: TGTGCCAGTAGTACCCAGACAGGTACGGATACGCAGTATTTT.

This chain joins TRBV19 and TRBJ1-4; perhaps TRBD1 as D (6 bases). Per germline, CDR1 LNHDA and CDR2 SQIVND (reference sequence). This CDR3 is 15 amino acids long. The V end was cut by 5 bases, the J end by 7 bases, with 17 bases between. In nucleotides, the CDR3 is TGTGCCAGTAGTTCGGGACAAGACAGTCCTGAAAAACTGTTTTTT. Amino acid sequence: CASSSGQDSPEKLFF.

J is TRBJ1-1 and V is TRBV7-7; perhaps TRBD1 as D (5 bases). V lost 5 bases to trimming and J lost 1 base, with 8 bases between them. This CDR3 has 13 residues. Looked up from germline, CDR1 is SSHAT and CDR2 is FNYEAQ (reference sequence). CDR3 protein: CASSQDRNTEAFF. CDR3 bases: TGTGCCAGCAGCCAAGACAGGAACACTGAAGCTTTCTTT.

The chain couples TRBV7-8 to TRBJ1-5; 7 bases line up with TRBD1. V was clipped by 5 bases and J by 3 bases; unmatched bases: 10. Per germline, CDR1 SGHVS and CDR2 FQNEAQ. This CDR3 has 16 amino acids. Written as DNA, the CDR3 is TGTGCCAGCAGCCTGCAAGGACAGGCTAACAATCAGCCCCAGCATTTT. It specifies CASSLQGQANNQPQHF.

Here the CDR3 reads CSVEAGQGHYGYTF. The CDR3, as DNA: TGCAGCGTTGAAGCCGGACAGGGGCACTATGGCTACACCTTC. The V gene is TRBV29-1, the J gene TRBJ1-2; 9 bases agree with TRBD1. V shed 1 base, J shed 3 bases, and the junction held 3 bases outside the gene matches. Germline V gives CDR1 SQVTM, CDR2 ANQGSEA. The CDR3 is 14 residues long. Complete variable domain (other parts from reference TRBV29-1 and TRBJ1-2): SAVISQKPSRDICQRGTSLTIQCQVDSQVTMMFWYRQQPGQSLTLIATANQGSEATYESGFVIDKFPISRPNLTFSTLTVSNMSPEDSSIYLCSVEAGQGHYGYTFGSGTRLTVV.

V is TRBV6-1 and J is TRBJ1-1; 7 nucleotides line up with TRBD1. Germline V CDR1 and CDR2: MNHNS, SASEGT. The J segment lost 1 base and the V segment lost 3 bases, leaving 5 bases of the junction unmatched. This CDR3 is 15 amino acids long. As DNA, the CDR3 is TGTGCCAGCAGTGACGGGACAGCCAAGAACACTGAAGCTTTCTTT. This gives the protein CASSDGTAKNTEAFF.

The V and J genes are TRBV10-3 and TRBJ2-1, with 10 bases that match TRBD1. CDR3 size: 15 residues. Per the germline V gene, CDR1 is ENHRY and CDR2 is SYGVKD. J was trimmed by 2 bases and V by 6 bases; bases with no gene match: 4. The CDR3 here is CAIRTGTGAYNEQFF. Here the CDR3 DNA reads TGTGCCATCAGGACCGGGACAGGGGCCTACAATGAGCAGTTCTTC.

V is TRBV5-1 and J is TRBJ1-4; D unclear. V was trimmed by 4 bases and J by 11 bases, leaving 12 bases between them. The CDR3 has 12 amino acids. CDR1 SGHRS and CDR2 YFSETQ come from the germline V gene. CDR3 bases: TGCGCCAGCAGCGACGGGCCGGGGAAACTGTTTTTT. It is translated as CASSDGPGKLFF.

The J gene is TRBJ2-3, the V gene TRBV6-2 or TRBV6-3; unclear D gene. The CDR3 extends over 14 amino acids. Germline assignment: CDR1 MNHEY and CDR2 SVGEGT. V lost 6 bases and J 3 bases, leaving 13 bases between the germline ends. The CDR3 DNA follows: TGTGCCAGCAGCCGCTCCAGTTTGACAGATACGCAGTATTTT. Its translation: CASSRSSLTDTQYF.

The genes are TRBV6-4 and TRBJ2-7, with TRBD1 matching 9 bases. The germline V gene has CDR1 MRHNA and CDR2 SNTAGT. The CDR3 extends over 14 amino acids. The trim removed 1 base at V and 2 bases at J, leaving 0 bases unmatched. The CDR3, as DNA: TGTGCCAGCAGTGACTGGGACAGGGCCTACGAGCAGTACTTC. Translation gives CASSDWDRAYEQYF.

V is TRBV28 and J is TRBJ2-7, with no clear D. Germline values: CDR1 MDHEN, CDR2 SYDVKM. V lost 10 bases and J 2 bases, leaving 18 bases between the germline ends. The CDR3 spans 14 residues. Here the CDR3 DNA reads TGTGCCACCCAATCCGCCGGGCAGACCTACGAGCAGTACTTC. This translates into CATQSAGQTYEQYF.

This clone was counted only a few times. The CDR3: CASRRHEQYF. Written as DNA, the CDR3 is TGTGCCAGTAGGCGGCACGAGCAGTACTTC. This chain joins TRBV27 and TRBJ2-7; no definite D call. CDR1 is MNHEY and CDR2 is SMNVEV in the germline V gene (reference sequence). This CDR3 has 10 amino acids. The germline V and J ends were trimmed by 9 bases and 5 bases, with 8 bases remaining between them.

The genes are TRBV7-2 and TRBJ2-1; D possibly matches TRBD1 or TRBD2 (6 bases each). V dropped 3 bases and J dropped 7 bases, with 10 bases sitting between them. CDR1 and CDR2 from the germline V gene are SGHTA and FQGNSA. This CDR3 contains 13 residues. The CDR3 spells CASSFRGGNEQFF. The CDR3 DNA sequence: TGTGCCAGCAGCTTCAGGGGAGGAAATGAGCAGTTCTTC.

This clone was seen a few times. The J gene is TRBJ1-1, the V gene TRBV15; D might be TRBD1 (5 bases). Germline V gives CDR1 LNHNV, CDR2 YYDKDF (reference sequence). Trimming shortened V by 8 bases and J by 1 base, and 11 bases separated the two germline ends. The CDR3 runs to 13 residues. Here the CDR3 reads CATAGRANTEAFF. For the CDR3, the DNA is TGTGCCACCGCCGGCAGGGCGAACACTGAAGCTTTCTTT.

DNA for the CDR3: TGTGCCAGTAGCCCGTCGGGGAGTGAAGCTTTCTTT. This encodes CASSPSGSEAFF. J is TRBJ1-1 and V is TRBV19, with unresolved D. CDR3 length: 12 residues. The V gene lost 6 bases and the J gene lost 7 bases, with 12 bases spanning the gap. Germline loops: CDR1 LNHDA, CDR2 SQIVND (reference sequence).

The chain couples TRBV19 to TRBJ2-1; D unclear. This CDR3 is 13 amino acids long. Germline assignment: CDR1 LNHDA and CDR2 SQIVND (reference sequence). The V gene lost 7 bases and the J gene lost 3 bases, with 10 bases spanning the gap. CDR3 in DNA: TGTGCCAGTAAGTACCGTGGCTACAATGAGCAGTTCTTC. Its protein product is CASKYRGYNEQFF.

The rearrangement uses TRBV29-1 and TRBJ1-1; D gene uncertain. CDR3 length equals 13 residues. In germline, CDR1 is SQVTM, CDR2 ANQGSEA. V gave up 1 base and J gave up 1 base, with 7 bases separating them. CDR3 DNA: TGCAGCGTTGAAGCGGATGGGAACACTGAAGCTTTCTTT. It encodes CSVEADGNTEAFF.

The chain uses TRBV30 and TRBJ1-1; D gene ambiguous. Germline V lookup: CDR1 GTSNPN, CDR2 SVGIG (reference sequence). V lost 0 bases to trimming and J lost 8 bases, with 13 bases between them. This CDR3 spans 13 amino acids. CDR3 sequence: CAWSVQAPDEAFF. The DNA of the CDR3 is TGTGCCTGGAGTGTTCAGGCCCCCGACGAAGCTTTCTTT.

V is TRBV5-1 and J is TRBJ2-1; D gene ambiguous. Germline CDR1 reads SGHRS; CDR2 reads YFSETQ. V lost 4 bases and J 5 bases, leaving 19 bases between the germline ends. This CDR3 has 16 amino acids. CDR3 nucleotide sequence: TGCGCCAGCAGCACCTCCTTGGGCTACCCAGACAATGAGCAGTTCTTC. As protein: CASSTSLGYPDNEQFF.

This clone was seen only a few times. The chain carries TRBV18 and TRBJ1-1, with 7 bases that match TRBD1. The germline V gene has CDR1 KGHSH and CDR2 LQKENI. V shed 2 bases and J 11 bases; nucleotides not matched to a gene: 11. The CDR3 sequence is 14 residues long. DNA of the CDR3: TGTGCCAGCTCACCAGGGAGTGACGACAGGGAGGCTTTCTTT. This gives the protein CASSPGSDDREAFF.

This chain connects TRBV2 to TRBJ2-7; D unresolved. The CDR3 runs to 12 residues. Germline values: CDR1 SNHLY, CDR2 FYNNEI. The V gene lost 8 bases and the J gene lost 4 bases, with 12 bases spanning the gap. The CDR3 reads CASRTFPYEQYF. The CDR3 DNA is TGTGCCAGCCGCACGTTCCCATACGAGCAGTACTTC.

The chain employs TRBV5-1 and TRBJ1-3, with D possibly being TRBD1 (5 bases). The V gene lost 4 bases and the J gene lost 0 bases, with 11 bases spanning the gap. CDR3 length: 15 residues. Germline lookup yields CDR1 SGHRS and CDR2 YFSETQ. DNA of the CDR3: TGCGCCAGCAGCGAGGGACGTATCTCTGGAAACACCATATATTTT. Translated: CASSEGRISGNTIYF.

Details on this clone: A read error may account for a junction end that differs from germline. This chain uses TRBV11-1 with TRBJ2-3; 11 nucleotides match TRBD2. CDR3 size: 14 residues. Germline CDR1 is SGHAT and CDR2 is FQDESV (reference sequence). The CDR3 region has the DNA TGTGCCAGCAGCCTAGCGGGAGGCCGGGATACGCAGTATTTT. Protein product: CASSLAGGRDTQYF.

The chain combines TRBV28 with TRBJ1-5; D unresolved. This CDR3 has 13 residues. Trimming removed 8 bases at V and 0 bases at J, with 8 bases between. CDR1 is MDHEN, CDR2 SYDVKM, per germline. The CDR3 protein is CASAWYSNQPQHF. DNA for the CDR3: TGTGCCAGCGCGTGGTATAGCAATCAGCCCCAGCATTTT.

This chain connects TRBV9 to TRBJ1-4; 9 nucleotides match TRBD1. Germline loops: CDR1 SGDLS, CDR2 YYNGEE. The CDR3 runs to 17 residues. V gave up 4 bases and J gave up 4 bases; unmatched junction bases: 11. Written as DNA, the CDR3 is TGTGCCAGCAGCCCAGATGGGACAGGGACCCTTAATGAAAAACTGTTTTTT. Its translation: CASSPDGTGTLNEKLFF.

This chain uses TRBV7-3 with TRBJ1-1; D might be TRBD1 (6 bases). CDR1 and CDR2 from the germline V gene are SGHTA and FQGTGA. The CDR3 is made up of 15 amino acids. V lost 2 bases and J 5 bases, leaving 15 bases between the germline ends. The CDR3 reads CASSLLPGGLTEAFF. CDR3 DNA sequence: TGTGCCAGCAGCTTACTCCCCGGGGGCCTAACTGAAGCTTTCTTT.

The CDR3 sequence: CASSLVDRANYGYTF. The CDR3 nucleotides read TGTGCCAGCAGCTTGGTCGACAGAGCTAACTATGGCTACACCTTC. J is TRBJ1-2 and V is TRBV5-4, with D perhaps TRBD1 (5 bases). CDR1 SGHNT and CDR2 YYREEE come from the germline V gene (reference sequence). The length of the CDR3 is 15 residues. Trimming shortened V by 0 bases and J by 0 bases, and 9 bases separated the two germline ends.

This chain's CDR3 is CASSQLGGATNEKLFF. Written as DNA, the CDR3 is TGTGCCAGCAGCCAGTTGGGGGGAGCAACTAATGAAAAACTGTTTTTT. V and J are TRBV3-1 (or the pseudogene TRBV3-2) and TRBJ1-4; TRBD1 might be the D (5 bases). CDR1 LGHDT and CDR2 YNNKEL come from the germline V gene (reference sequence). Trimming removed 3 bases from V and 0 bases from J, with 11 bases in between. This CDR3 region has 16 residues.

This chain joins TRBV9 and TRBJ1-2, with D perhaps matching TRBD1 (5 bases). Trimming left V 0 bases short and J 9 bases short, with 12 bases between. The CDR3 sequence is 13 residues long. Germline CDR1 SGDLS, CDR2 YYNGEE. CDR3 sequence (DNA): TGTGCCAGCAGCGTAGCCGGGGCGAGGCGCTACACCTTC. Protein sequence: CASSVAGARRYTF. The whole variable domain, filled in from reference TRBV9 and TRBJ1-2, reads DSGVTQTPKHLITATGQRVTLRCSPRSGDLSVYWYQQSLDQGLQFLIQYYNGEERAKGNILERFSAQQFPDLHSELNLSSLELGDSALYFCASSVAGARRYTFGSGTRLTVV.

V is TRBV23-1 and J is TRBJ2-6, with D possibly TRBD2 on 5 matching bases. TRBV23-1 is known as an ORF, though its function is uncertain. The CDR3 runs 17 residues. The V end lost 4 bases, the J end lost 0 bases, and 13 bases lay between the germline ends. The CDR3 region is CASSRWRTYSGANVLTF. The CDR3 coding sequence is TGCGCCAGCAGTCGCTGGAGGACCTACTCTGGGGCCAACGTCCTGACTTTC.